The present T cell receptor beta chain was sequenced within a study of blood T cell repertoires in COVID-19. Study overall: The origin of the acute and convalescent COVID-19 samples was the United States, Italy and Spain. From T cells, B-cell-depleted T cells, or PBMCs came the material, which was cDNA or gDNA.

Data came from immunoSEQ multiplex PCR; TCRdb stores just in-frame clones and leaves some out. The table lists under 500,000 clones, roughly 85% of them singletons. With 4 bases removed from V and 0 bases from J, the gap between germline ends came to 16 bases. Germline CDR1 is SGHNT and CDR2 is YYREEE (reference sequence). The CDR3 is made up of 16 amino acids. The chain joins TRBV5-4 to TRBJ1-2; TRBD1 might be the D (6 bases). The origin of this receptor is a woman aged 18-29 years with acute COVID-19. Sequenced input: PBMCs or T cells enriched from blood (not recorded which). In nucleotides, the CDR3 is TGTGCCAGCAGCAGCAGGGGAAGGCGGTCTAACTATGGCTACACCTTC. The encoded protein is CASSSRGRRSNYGYTF.